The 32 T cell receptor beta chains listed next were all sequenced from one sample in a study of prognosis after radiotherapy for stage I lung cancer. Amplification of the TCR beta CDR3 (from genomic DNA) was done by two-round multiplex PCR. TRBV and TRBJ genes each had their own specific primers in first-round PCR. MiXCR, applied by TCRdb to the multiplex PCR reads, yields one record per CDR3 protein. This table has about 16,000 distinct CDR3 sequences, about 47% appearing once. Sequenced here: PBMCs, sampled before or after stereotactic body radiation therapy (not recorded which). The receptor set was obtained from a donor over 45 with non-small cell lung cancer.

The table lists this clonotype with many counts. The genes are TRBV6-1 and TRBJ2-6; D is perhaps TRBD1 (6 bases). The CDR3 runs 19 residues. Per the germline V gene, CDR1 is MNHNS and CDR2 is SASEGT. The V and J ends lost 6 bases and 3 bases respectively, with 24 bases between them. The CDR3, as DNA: TGTGCCAGCAGGGGAGCCGCCGGGACAATTCAAAGTGGGGCCAACGTCCTGACTTTC. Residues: CASRGAAGTIQSGANVLTF.

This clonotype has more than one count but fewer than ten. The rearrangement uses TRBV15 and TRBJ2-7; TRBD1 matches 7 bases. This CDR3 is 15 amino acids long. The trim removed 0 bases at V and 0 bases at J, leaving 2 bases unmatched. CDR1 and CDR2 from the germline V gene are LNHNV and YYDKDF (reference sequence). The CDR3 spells CATSRDRGYSYEQYF. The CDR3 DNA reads TGTGCCACCAGCAGAGACAGGGGGTACTCCTACGAGCAGTACTTC.

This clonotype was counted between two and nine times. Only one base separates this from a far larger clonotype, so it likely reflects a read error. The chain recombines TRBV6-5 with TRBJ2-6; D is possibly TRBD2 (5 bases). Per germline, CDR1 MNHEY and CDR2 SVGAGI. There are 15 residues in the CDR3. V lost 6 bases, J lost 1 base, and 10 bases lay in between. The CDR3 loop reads CASSSGVSGANVLTF. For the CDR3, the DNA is TGTGCCAGCAGCTCCGGGGTGTCTGGGGCCAACGTCCTGACTTTC.

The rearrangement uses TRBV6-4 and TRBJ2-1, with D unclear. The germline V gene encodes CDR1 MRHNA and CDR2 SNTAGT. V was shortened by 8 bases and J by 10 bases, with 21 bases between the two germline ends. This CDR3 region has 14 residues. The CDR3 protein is CASSGLAGVHEQFF. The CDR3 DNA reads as TGTGCCAGCTCTGGGTTAGCTGGAGTACACGAGCAGTTCTTC.

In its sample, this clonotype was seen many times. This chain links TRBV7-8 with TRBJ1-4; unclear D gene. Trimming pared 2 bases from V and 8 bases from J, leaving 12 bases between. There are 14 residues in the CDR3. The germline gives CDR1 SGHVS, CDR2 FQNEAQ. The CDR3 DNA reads TGTGCCAGCAGCTTAAGGACTGATGACGAAAAACTGTTTTTT. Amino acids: CASSLRTDDEKLFF.

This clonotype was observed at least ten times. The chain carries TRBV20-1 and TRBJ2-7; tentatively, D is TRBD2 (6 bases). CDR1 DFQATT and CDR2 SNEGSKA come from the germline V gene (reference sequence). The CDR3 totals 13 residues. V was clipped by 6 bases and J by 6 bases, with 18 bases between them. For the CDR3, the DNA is TGCAGTGCCCCGTCGGAGGGCCCCTCCGAGCAGTACTTC. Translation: CSAPSEGPSEQYF.

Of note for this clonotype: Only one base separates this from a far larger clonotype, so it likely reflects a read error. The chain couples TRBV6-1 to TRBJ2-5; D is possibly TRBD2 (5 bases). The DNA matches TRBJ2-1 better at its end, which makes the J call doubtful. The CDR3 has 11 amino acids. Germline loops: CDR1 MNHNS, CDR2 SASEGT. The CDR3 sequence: CTSSGGGGQFF. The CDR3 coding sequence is TGTACCAGCAGCGGAGGAGGTGGGCAGTTCTTC.

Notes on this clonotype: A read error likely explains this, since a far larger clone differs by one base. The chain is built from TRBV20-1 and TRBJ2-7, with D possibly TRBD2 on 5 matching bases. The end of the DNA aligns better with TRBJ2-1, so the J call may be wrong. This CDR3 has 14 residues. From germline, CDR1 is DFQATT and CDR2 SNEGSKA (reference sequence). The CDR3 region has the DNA TGCAGTGCTGCGGATGGTGGCGAGGGCAATGAGCAGTTCTTC. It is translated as CSAADGGEGNEQFF.

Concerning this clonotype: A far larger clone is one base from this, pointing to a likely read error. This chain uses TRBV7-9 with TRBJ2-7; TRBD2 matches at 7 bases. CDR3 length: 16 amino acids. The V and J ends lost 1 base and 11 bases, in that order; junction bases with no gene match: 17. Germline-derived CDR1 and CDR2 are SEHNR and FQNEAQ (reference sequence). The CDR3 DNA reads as TGTGCCAGCAGCTTAGGAGTCGCGGGCAGTTCGCGGGAGAAGTACTTC. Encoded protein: CASSLGVAGSSREKYF.

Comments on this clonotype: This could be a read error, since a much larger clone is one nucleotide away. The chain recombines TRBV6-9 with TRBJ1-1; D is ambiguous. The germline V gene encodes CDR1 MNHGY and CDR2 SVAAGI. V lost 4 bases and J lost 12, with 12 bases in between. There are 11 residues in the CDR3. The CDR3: CASSSPQVSFF. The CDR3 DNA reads TGTGCCAGCAGTTCACCCCAAGTATCTTTCTTT.

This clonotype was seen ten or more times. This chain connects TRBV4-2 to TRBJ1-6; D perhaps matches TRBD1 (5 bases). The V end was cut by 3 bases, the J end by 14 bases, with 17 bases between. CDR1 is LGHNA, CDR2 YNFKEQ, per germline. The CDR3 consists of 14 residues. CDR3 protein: CASSQATNEGSLHF. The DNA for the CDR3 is TGTGCCAGCAGCCAGGCGACGAACGAGGGGTCCCTCCACTTT.

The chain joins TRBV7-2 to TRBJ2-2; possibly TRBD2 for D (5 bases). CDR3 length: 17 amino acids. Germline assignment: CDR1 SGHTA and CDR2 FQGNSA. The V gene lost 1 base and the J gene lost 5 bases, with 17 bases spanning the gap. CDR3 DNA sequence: TGTGCCAGCAGCTTAGGAGCGGCTAGCTTTAATACCGGGGAGCTGTTTTTT. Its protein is CASSLGAASFNTGELFF.

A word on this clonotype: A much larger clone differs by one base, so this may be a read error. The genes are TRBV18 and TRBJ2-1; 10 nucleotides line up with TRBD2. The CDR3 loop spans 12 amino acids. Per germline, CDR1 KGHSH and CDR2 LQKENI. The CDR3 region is CAISPSGGEQFF. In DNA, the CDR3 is TGTGCCATCTCACCTAGCGGGGGTGAGCAGTTCTTC.

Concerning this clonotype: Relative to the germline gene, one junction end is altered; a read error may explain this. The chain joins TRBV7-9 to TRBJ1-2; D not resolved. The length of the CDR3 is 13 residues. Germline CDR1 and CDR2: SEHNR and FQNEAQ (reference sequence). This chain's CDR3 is CASSFGESGGYTF. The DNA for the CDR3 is TGTGCCAGCAGCTTTGGGGAATCGGGTGGCTACACCTTT. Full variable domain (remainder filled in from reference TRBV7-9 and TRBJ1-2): DTGVSQNPRHKITKRGQNVTFRCDPISEHNRLYWYRQTLGQGPEFLTYFQNEAQLEKSRLLSDRFSAERPKGSFSTLEIQRTEQGDSAMYLCASSFGESGGYTFGSGTRLTVV.

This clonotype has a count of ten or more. The CDR3 region has the DNA TGCAGTGCTACCGGTAGAAGCGGGAGCACAGATACGCAGTATTTT. Translating gives CSATGRSGSTDTQYF. V and J are TRBV20-1 and TRBJ2-3, with a possible D match to TRBD2 (6 bases). The length of the CDR3 is 15 residues. V was trimmed by 4 bases and J by 0 bases, leaving 14 bases between them. Germline CDR1 DFQATT, CDR2 SNEGSKA (reference sequence).

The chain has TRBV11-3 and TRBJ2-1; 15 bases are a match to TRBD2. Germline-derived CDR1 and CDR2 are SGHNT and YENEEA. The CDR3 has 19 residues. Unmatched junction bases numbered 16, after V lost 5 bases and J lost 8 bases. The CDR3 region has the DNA TGTGCCAGCAGCCCCCGTTTAGTAAGCGGACTAGCGGGAGGGTATGAGCAGTTCTTC. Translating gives CASSPRLVSGLAGGYEQFF.

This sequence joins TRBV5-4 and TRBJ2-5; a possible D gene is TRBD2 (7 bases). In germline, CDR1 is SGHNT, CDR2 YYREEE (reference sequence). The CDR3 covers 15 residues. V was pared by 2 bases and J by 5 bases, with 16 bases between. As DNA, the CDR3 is TGTGCCAGCAGCTTAAGAGGGGGGGCGTCTGAGACCCAGTACTTC. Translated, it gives CASSLRGGASETQYF.

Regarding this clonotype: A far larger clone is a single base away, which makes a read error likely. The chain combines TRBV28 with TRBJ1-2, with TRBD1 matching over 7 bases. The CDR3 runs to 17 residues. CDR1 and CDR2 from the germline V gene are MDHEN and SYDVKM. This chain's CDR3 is CATSYRTPGGENYGYTF. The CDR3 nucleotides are TGTGCCACCAGTTACCGTACCCCAGGGGGGGAAAACTATGGCTACACCTTC.

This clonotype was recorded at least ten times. The CDR3 sequence: CSARGAGRTVITNEQFF. For the CDR3, the DNA is TGCAGTGCTAGGGGGGCCGGTCGGACAGTGATAACGAATGAGCAGTTCTTC. V is TRBV20-1 and J is TRBJ2-1; possibly TRBD1 for D (6 bases). Germline V gene sequence: CDR1 DFQATT, CDR2 SNEGSKA (reference sequence). The CDR3 consists of 17 residues. V lost 3 bases and J lost 7, with 25 bases in between.

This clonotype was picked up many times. This CDR3 reads CASSGVSYEQYF. The CDR3 DNA is TGTGCCAGCAGTGGGGTCTCCTACGAGCAGTACTTC. The chain combines TRBV2 with TRBJ2-7; D uncertain. The CDR3 length is 12 residues. V was pared by 4 bases and J by 0 bases, with 4 bases between. Germline-derived CDR1 and CDR2 are SNHLY and FYNNEI.

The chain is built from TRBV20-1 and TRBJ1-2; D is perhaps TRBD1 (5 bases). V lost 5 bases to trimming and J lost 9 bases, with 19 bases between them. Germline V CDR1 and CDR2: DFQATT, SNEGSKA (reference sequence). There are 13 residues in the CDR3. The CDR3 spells CSAPTGQGRCYTF. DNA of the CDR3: TGCAGTGCTCCCACCGGCCAGGGCAGATGCTACACCTTC.

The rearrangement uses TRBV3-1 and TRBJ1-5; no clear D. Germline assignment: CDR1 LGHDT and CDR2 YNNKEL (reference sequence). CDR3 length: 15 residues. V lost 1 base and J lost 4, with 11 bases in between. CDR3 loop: CASSQGAGSNQPQHF. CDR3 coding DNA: TGTGCCAGCAGCCAAGGCGCGGGGTCTAATCAGCCCCAGCATTTT.

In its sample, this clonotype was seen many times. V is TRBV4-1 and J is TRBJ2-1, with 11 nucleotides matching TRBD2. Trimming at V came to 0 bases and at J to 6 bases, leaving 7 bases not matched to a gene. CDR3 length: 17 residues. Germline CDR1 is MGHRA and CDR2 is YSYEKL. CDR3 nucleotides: TGCGCCAGCAGCCAAGAAGTACTAGCGGGGGATATCAATGAGCAGTTCTTC. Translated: CASSQEVLAGDINEQFF.

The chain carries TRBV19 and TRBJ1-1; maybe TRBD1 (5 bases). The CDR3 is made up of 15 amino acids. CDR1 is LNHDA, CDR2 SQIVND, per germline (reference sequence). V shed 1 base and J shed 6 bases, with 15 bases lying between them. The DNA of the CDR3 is TGTGCCAGTAGTATAGCCGGGGGGGGTACCGCTGAAGCTTTCTTT. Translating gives CASSIAGGGTAEAFF. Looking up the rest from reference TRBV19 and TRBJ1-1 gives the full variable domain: DGGITQSPKYLFRKEGQNVTLSCEQNLNHDAMYWYRQDPGQGLRLIYYSQIVNDFQKGDIAEGYSVSREKKESFPLTVTSAQKNPTAFYLCASSIAGGGTAEAFFGQGTRLTVV.

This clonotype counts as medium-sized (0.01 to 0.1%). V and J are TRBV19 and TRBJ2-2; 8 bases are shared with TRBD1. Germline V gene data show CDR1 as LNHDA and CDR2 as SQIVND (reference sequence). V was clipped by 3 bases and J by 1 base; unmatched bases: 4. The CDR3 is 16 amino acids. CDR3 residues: CASSITGTGNTGELFF. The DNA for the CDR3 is TGTGCCAGTAGTATTACCGGGACAGGGAACACCGGGGAGCTGTTTTTT.

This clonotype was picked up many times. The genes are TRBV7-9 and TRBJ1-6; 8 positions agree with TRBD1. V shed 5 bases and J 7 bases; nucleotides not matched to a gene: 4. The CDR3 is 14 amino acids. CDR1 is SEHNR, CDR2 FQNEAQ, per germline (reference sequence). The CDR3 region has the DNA TGTGCCAGCAGCCGGGGACAGGAGAATTCACCCCTCCACTTT. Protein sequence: CASSRGQENSPLHF.

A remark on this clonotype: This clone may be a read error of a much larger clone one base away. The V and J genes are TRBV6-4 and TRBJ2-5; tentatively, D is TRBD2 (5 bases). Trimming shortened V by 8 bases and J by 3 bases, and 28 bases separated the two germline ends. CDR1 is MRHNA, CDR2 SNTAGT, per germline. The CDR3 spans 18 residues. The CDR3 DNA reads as TGTGCCAGCCTTTGGATTGAGGGATCAAAGATTGCCAAAGAGACCCAGTACTTC. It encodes CASLWIEGSKIAKETQYF.

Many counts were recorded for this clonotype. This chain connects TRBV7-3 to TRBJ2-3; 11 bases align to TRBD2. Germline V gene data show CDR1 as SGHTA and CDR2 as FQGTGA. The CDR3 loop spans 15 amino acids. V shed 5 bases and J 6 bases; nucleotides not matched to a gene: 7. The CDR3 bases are TGTGCCAGCAGCCATAGCGGGGGGGCTGGCGATACGCAGTATTTT. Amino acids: CASSHSGGAGDTQYF.

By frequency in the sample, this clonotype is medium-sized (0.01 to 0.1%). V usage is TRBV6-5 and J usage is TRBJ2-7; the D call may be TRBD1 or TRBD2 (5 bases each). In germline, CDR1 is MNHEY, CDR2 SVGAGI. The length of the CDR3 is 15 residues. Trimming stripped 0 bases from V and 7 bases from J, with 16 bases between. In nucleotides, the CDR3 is TGTGCCAGCAGTTACTCGGGGACCCCAGGTTCAGAGCAGTACTTC. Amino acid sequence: CASSYSGTPGSEQYF.

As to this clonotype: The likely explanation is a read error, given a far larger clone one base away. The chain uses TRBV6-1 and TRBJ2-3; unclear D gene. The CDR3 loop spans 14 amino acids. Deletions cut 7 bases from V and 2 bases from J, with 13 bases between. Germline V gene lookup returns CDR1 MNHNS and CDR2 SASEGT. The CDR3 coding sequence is TGTGCCAGCATATCCTCGGGCCTCACAGATACGCAGTATTTT. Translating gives CASISSGLTDTQYF.

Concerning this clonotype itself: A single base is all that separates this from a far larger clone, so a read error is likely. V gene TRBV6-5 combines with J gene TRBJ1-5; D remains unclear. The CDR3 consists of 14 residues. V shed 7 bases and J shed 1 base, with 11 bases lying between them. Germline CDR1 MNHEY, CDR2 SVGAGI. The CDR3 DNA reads TGTGCCAGCATTGCAGCCGCGAGCAATCAGCCCCAGCATTTT. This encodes CASIAAASNQPQHF.

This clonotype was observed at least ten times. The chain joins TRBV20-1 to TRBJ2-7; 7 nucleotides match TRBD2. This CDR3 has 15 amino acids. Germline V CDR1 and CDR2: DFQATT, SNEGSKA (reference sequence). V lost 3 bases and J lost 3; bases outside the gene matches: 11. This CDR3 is CSASRPRGEGYEQYF. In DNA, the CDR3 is TGCAGTGCTAGTAGACCCCGGGGGGAGGGCTACGAGCAGTACTTC.